This T cell receptor (beta chain) came from a study of metastatic and nonmetastatic thyroid tumors (dated by TCRdb to 2018 to 2021). As for the study more broadly: For patients with malignant and with benign thyroid disease, the researchers compared repertoires between peripheral blood samples and tumor or nodule tissue samples.

Paper-wide results and their limitations: In both blood and tumor samples, TCR beta diversity was reported to be significantly higher in malignant tumors than in benign nodules.

No patient had received any treatment before thyroid surgery. Patient clinical samples collected from about 2011 to 2018 were retrospectively analysed using T-cell receptor beta sequencing. The germline ends are 11 bases apart after V is trimmed by 3 bases and J by 5 bases. Measured from the cysteine to the phenylalanine, the CDR3 is 13 residues long. CDR3 DNA is the only sequence kept; it has 39 bases, read in frame from the first base. CDR1 and CDR2 were assigned from the germline V gene (reference sequence) as LNHDA and SQIVND. This clone was found a few times. Its specific antigen is unknown. The sample holds no much larger clone one base away, and base qualities are not on file. Library preparation used PCR. The sample was run on an Illumina HiSeq 4000. High-throughput sequencing was used to profile the TCR beta-chain CDR3 region of every patient. Regarding the original processing steps: A classifier to discriminate distant-metastatic papillary thyroid cancer patients was built from CDR3 differences across clinicopathological groups. To measure repertoire diversity the researchers used the Shannon index, while the Morisita-Horn index served to gauge how similar the tumor and blood repertoires were. In TCRdb, the public reads were trimmed at Q25 with fastp and aligned with MiXCR, with productive beta chains retained. What appears here as the V and J calls and clone size reflects TCRdb's work, not the paper's. The sample data list thousands of clones, and approximately 30% of these were observed just once. Around 25% of the sample comes from the top ten.

The rearranged segments are TRBV19 and TRBJ2-7; there is no confident call for the D gene. This clonotype was obtained from a female donor with papillary thyroid cancer or a benign thyroid nodule (not recorded which). Some clones in this sample may be carry-over from other donors' samples. Sequences were obtained from adjacent normal tissue. The encoded CDR3 is CASSITGTHEQYF. Here is the DNA: TGTGCCAGTAGTATTACCGGTACCCACGAGCAGTACTTC.